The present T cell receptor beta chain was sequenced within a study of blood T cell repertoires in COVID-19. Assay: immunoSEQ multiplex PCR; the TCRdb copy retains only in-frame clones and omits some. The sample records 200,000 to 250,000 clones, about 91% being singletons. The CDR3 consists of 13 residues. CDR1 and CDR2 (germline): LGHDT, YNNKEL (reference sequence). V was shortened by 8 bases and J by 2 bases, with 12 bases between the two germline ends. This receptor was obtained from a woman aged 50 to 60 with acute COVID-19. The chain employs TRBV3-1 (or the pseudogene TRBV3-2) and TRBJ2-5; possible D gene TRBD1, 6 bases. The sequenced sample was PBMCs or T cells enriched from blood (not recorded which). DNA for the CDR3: TGTGCCAGCCTTTTGGGGGCACAAGAGACCCAGTACTTC. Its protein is CASLLGAQETQYF.